The 2 T cell receptor beta chains reported below all come from one sample, sequenced in a study of neurological immune-mediated disorders. From the 5' RACE reads, TCRdb called clonotypes with MiXCR, one entry per CDR3 protein. The sample holds 100,000 or so distinct CDR3 sequences, 3.5% to 4% seen once. Sequencing input: PBMCs. Receptors originate from a woman under 30 with multiple sclerosis.

This clonotype was seen many times. The gene calls are TRBV4-2 and TRBJ2-7; TRBD2 agrees at 10 bases. Germline CDR1 reads LGHNA; CDR2 reads YNFKEQ. After removal of 0 bases from V and 2 bases from J, the junction contained 4 bases not matched to a gene. This CDR3 is 16 amino acids long. The CDR3 is CASSQEASGRPYEQYF. CDR3 DNA sequence: TGTGCCAGCAGCCAAGAGGCTAGCGGGAGACCCTACGAGCAGTACTTC.

CDR3 DNA sequence: TGTGCCAGCAGCCAGGGGGGGTCCACCATGGGCATTCAGTACTTC. Its protein product is CASSQGGSTMGIQYF. The chain carries TRBV7-6 and TRBJ2-4; the D call may be TRBD1 or TRBD2 (7 bases each). Trimming shortened V by 5 bases and J by 9 bases, and 20 bases separated the two germline ends. Germline CDR1 and CDR2: SGHVS and FNYEAQ. The CDR3 is made up of 15 amino acids.